Listed below are T cell receptor beta chains from one sample, sequenced in a study of cytomegalovirus exposure and HLA in healthy donors. Clones were sequenced by immunoSEQ multiplex PCR, and TCRdb holds only the in-frame ones, with some missing. This sample has just under 70,000 clones, with approximately 75% found just once. Sequenced sample: PBMCs. The receptors were gathered from a human donor in good health. The CDR3 runs from the conserved cysteine through the conserved F or W. The D gene is left open where the match is weak. Clone size is not always given. Where it is, it says once, few, many or a class for expanded clones.

D: -; size: -; J: TRBJ2-7; V: TRBV6-5; CDR3: CASSYSRYSYEQYF; DNA: TGTGCCAGCAGTTACTCCCGGTACTCCTACGAGCAGTACTTC
D: -; size: few; J: TRBJ1-1; V: TRBV6-5; CDR3: CASRPSGGYTEAFF; DNA: TGTGCCAGCAGACCATCGGGGGGTTACACTGAAGCTTTCTTT
D: -; size: -; J: TRBJ2-3; V: TRBV5-1; CDR3: CASSFVLPTGYTDTQYF; DNA: TGCGCCAGCAGCTTCGTTCTTCCGACTGGATACACAGATACGCAGTATTTT
D: TRBD2; size: -; J: TRBJ2-5; V: TRBV28; CDR3: CASSPYTLAGGGETQYF; DNA: TGTGCCAGCAGCCCCTACACACTAGCGGGGGGCGGAGAGACCCAGTACTTC
D: TRBD2; size: few; J: TRBJ2-3; V: TRBV29-1; CDR3: CSSLGGFGDTQYF; DNA: TGCAGCTCATTGGGAGGGTTCGGAGATACGCAGTATTTT
D: -; size: few; J: TRBJ1-2; V: TRBV19; CDR3: CASIGGVSVYGYTF; DNA: TGTGCCAGTATAGGGGGAGTGTCCGTCTATGGCTACACCTTC
D: TRBD1; size: -; J: TRBJ1-4; V: TRBV7-6; CDR3: CASSIGTGYSTNEKLFF; DNA: TGTGCCAGCAGCATCGGGACAGGGTATTCAACTAATGAAAAACTGTTTTTT
D: TRBD2; size: -; J: TRBJ2-1; V: TRBV7-3; CDR3: CASSPLGLAGGPVEQFF; DNA: TGTGCCAGCAGCCCTTTGGGGCTAGCGGGGGGGCCTGTTGAGCAGTTCTTC
D: -; size: -; J: TRBJ2-3; V: TRBV6-4; CDR3: CASSPEQGQRDTQYF; DNA: TGTGCCAGCAGCCCGGAGCAGGGGCAACGAGATACGCAGTATTTT
D: TRBD2; size: -; J: TRBJ2-2; V: TRBV18; CDR3: CASSPLLAGGPFTGELFF; DNA: TGTGCCAGCTCACCCCTACTAGCGGGGGGGCCGTTCACCGGGGAGCTGTTTTTT
D: TRBD1; size: -; J: TRBJ1-5; V: TRBV7-3; CDR3: CASSSWPGQGLINSNQPQHF; DNA: TGTGCCAGCAGCTCATGGCCGGGACAGGGGTTAATAAATAGCAATCAGCCCCAGCATTTT
D: TRBD1; size: few; J: TRBJ1-2; V: TRBV19; CDR3: CASSKYSGTDGYTF; DNA: TGTGCCAGTAGTAAATATTCCGGGACAGATGGCTACACCTTC
D: TRBD2; size: -; J: TRBJ2-7; V: TRBV30; CDR3: CAWRGTSGGADEQYF; DNA: TGTGCCTGGAGGGGGACTAGCGGGGGGGCCGACGAGCAGTACTTC
D: -; size: -; J: TRBJ1-5; V: TRBV19; CDR3: CASSSPQGRDQPQHF; DNA: TGTGCCAGTAGTTCGCCGCAGGGTCGGGATCAGCCCCAGCATTTT
D: -; size: -; J: TRBJ1-5; V: TRBV7-2; CDR3: CASSLQVRNQPQHF; DNA: TGTGCCAGCAGCTTACAGGTTCGGAATCAGCCCCAGCATTTT
D: -; size: few; J: TRBJ2-7; V: TRBV5-5; CDR3: CASSQKLYEQYF; DNA: TGTGCCAGCAGCCAAAAACTCTACGAGCAGTACTTC
D: -; size: -; J: TRBJ2-2; V: TRBV19; CDR3: CASSPLEQRAGELFF; DNA: TGTGCCAGTAGTCCCCTCGAGCAGCGGGCCGGGGAGCTGTTTTTT
D: TRBD1; size: once; J: TRBJ2-1; V: TRBV28; CDR3: CAITGQGDNEQFF; DNA: TGTGCCATAACGGGACAGGGGGACAATGAGCAGTTCTTC
D: -; size: -; J: TRBJ1-2; V: TRBV30; CDR3: CAWPPHRDFSYTF; DNA: TGTGCCTGGCCCCCTCACAGGGATTTCAGCTACACCTTC
D: -; size: -; J: TRBJ1-5; V: TRBV19; CDR3: CASTGSPGKAVNQPQHF; DNA: TGTGCCAGTACTGGCTCCCCGGGAAAGGCGGTCAATCAGCCCCAGCATTTT
D: TRBD1; size: -; J: TRBJ2-7; V: TRBV5-8; CDR3: CASSLVGRGLYEQYF; DNA: TGTGCCAGCAGCTTGGTGGGCAGGGGGCTCTACGAGCAGTACTTC
D: -; size: once; J: TRBJ1-5; V: TRBV2; CDR3: CASSADRQNQPQHF; DNA: TGTGCCAGCAGTGCCGACAGGCAGAATCAGCCCCAGCATTTT
D: -; size: -; J: TRBJ2-2; V: TRBV11-3; CDR3: CASSSIQGPGELFF; DNA: TGTGCCAGCAGCTCCATACAGGGTCCCGGGGAGCTGTTTTTT
D: TRBD2; size: -; J: TRBJ2-1; V: TRBV5-8; CDR3: CASSLERGVYNEQFF; DNA: TGTGCCAGCAGCTTGGAGCGGGGGGTCTACAATGAGCAGTTCTTC
D: -; size: once; J: TRBJ2-7; V: TRBV2; CDR3: CASSNRLAYEQYF; DNA: TGTGCCAGCAGCAACCGACTAGCCTACGAGCAGTACTTC
D: TRBD2; size: -; J: TRBJ2-3; V: TRBV4-3; CDR3: CASSQSAASGYTDTQYF; DNA: TGCGCCAGCAGCCAATCCGCGGCTAGCGGGTACACAGATACGCAGTATTTT
D: -; size: -; J: TRBJ1-2; V: TRBV20-1; CDR3: CSARTLRGYTF; DNA: TGCAGTGCCAGAACATTGAGGGGCTACACCTTC
D: TRBD1; size: -; J: TRBJ2-2; V: TRBV29-1; CDR3: CSVEERSQGVGTGELFF; DNA: TGCAGCGTTGAAGAGCGGTCACAGGGGGTGGGCACCGGGGAGCTGTTTTTT
D: TRBD1; size: -; J: TRBJ2-5; V: TRBV5-1; CDR3: CASSLTPGQGAGETQYF; DNA: TGCGCCAGCAGTTTAACCCCTGGGCAGGGGGCTGGGGAGACCCAGTACTTC
D: -; size: -; J: TRBJ1-1; V: TRBV5-1; CDR3: CASSLKLGTEAFF; DNA: TGCGCCAGCAGTTTGAAACTCGGGACTGAAGCTTTCTTT
D: TRBD2; size: -; J: TRBJ2-3; V: TRBV2; CDR3: CASSESPGRADTQYF; DNA: TGTGCCAGCAGTGAGAGTCCGGGGAGGGCAGATACGCAGTATTTT
D: -; size: once; J: TRBJ2-1; V: TRBV29-1; CDR3: CSVAGTQGTGSNEQFF; DNA: TGCAGCGTTGCCGGTACGCAGGGTACGGGTTCAAATGAGCAGTTCTTC
D: -; size: -; J: TRBJ2-1; V: TRBV7-9; CDR3: CASSLGLQNEQFF; DNA: TGTGCCAGCAGCTTAGGGTTACAGAATGAGCAGTTCTTC
D: -; size: -; J: TRBJ1-1; V: TRBV7-6; CDR3: CASSSPPWGGANTEAFF; DNA: TGTGCCAGCAGCTCCCCCCCGTGGGGGGGCGCGAACACTGAAGCTTTCTTT
D: TRBD1; size: -; J: TRBJ1-6; V: TRBV7-9; CDR3: CASSKDRVLGSPLHF; DNA: TGTGCCAGCAGCAAAGACAGGGTGTTAGGTTCACCCCTCCACTTT
D: TRBD2; size: -; J: TRBJ2-7; V: TRBV6-1; CDR3: CASSALAGGRDYEQYF; DNA: TGTGCCAGCAGTGCCCTAGCGGGGGGAAGGGATTACGAGCAGTACTTC
D: TRBD1; size: few; J: TRBJ2-7; V: TRBV2; CDR3: CASSSGTGGYTKYF; DNA: TGTGCCAGCAGCTCCGGGACAGGGGGCTATACCAAGTACTTC
D: TRBD2; size: -; J: TRBJ2-3; V: TRBV2; CDR3: CASSEATSGVTDTQYF; DNA: TGTGCCAGCAGTGAAGCGACTAGCGGGGTCACAGATACGCAGTATTTT
D: TRBD1; size: -; J: TRBJ2-2; V: TRBV7-9; CDR3: CASSSGTGATGELFF; DNA: TGTGCCAGCAGTTCCGGGACAGGAGCTACCGGGGAGCTGTTTTTT
D: -; size: -; J: TRBJ1-6; V: TRBV21-1; CDR3: CASSKGGGALTWVFTLHF; DNA: TGTGCCAGCAGCAAAGGAGGAGGAGCCCTCACGTGGGTTTTCACCCTCCACTTT
D: -; size: few; J: TRBJ2-1; V: TRBV4-3; CDR3: CASSLDTSYNEQFF; DNA: TGCGCCAGCAGCCTAGACACTTCCTACAATGAGCAGTTCTTC
D: -; size: -; J: TRBJ1-3; V: TRBV27; CDR3: CASSPGNDGNTIYF; DNA: TGTGCCAGCAGTCCGGGGAACGATGGAAACACCATATATTTT
D: -; size: -; J: TRBJ2-2; V: TRBV27; CDR3: CASSPISTAGELFF; DNA: TGTGCCAGCAGTCCCATTAGCACGGCCGGGGAGCTGTTTTTT
D: TRBD1; size: -; J: TRBJ1-1; V: TRBV29-1; CDR3: CSGTVNTEAFF; DNA: TGCAGTGGGACAGTGAACACTGAAGCTTTCTTT
D: TRBD1; size: -; J: TRBJ2-3; V: TRBV5-1; CDR3: CASSSGDRGTDTQYF; DNA: TGCGCCAGCAGCTCGGGGGACAGGGGGACAGATACGCAGTATTTT
D: -; size: -; J: TRBJ1-1; V: TRBV7-9; CDR3: CASSPNGGGLVTEAFF; DNA: TGTGCCAGCAGCCCAAATGGCGGGGGGCTGGTAACTGAAGCTTTCTTT
D: -; size: -; J: TRBJ2-5; V: TRBV28; CDR3: CASSLLHGKETQYF; DNA: TGTGCCAGCAGCCTGCTTCATGGCAAGGAGACCCAGTACTTC
D: TRBD1; size: -; J: TRBJ2-1; V: TRBV7-9; CDR3: CASSLRQGRHNEQFF; DNA: TGTGCCAGCAGCCTACGACAGGGCCGCCACAATGAGCAGTTCTTC
D: -; size: -; J: TRBJ1-1; V: TRBV7-3; CDR3: CASSGGGRNTEAFF; DNA: TGTGCCAGCAGCGGGGGGGGTAGGAACACTGAAGCTTTCTTT
D: -; size: -; J: TRBJ2-6; V: TRBV7-2; CDR3: CASSLSASAGANVLTF; DNA: TGTGCCAGCAGCTTATCAGCGTCGGCTGGGGCCAACGTCCTGACTTTC
D: TRBD1; size: -; J: TRBJ2-5; V: TRBV5-1; CDR3: CASSFQGEETQYF; DNA: TGCGCCAGCAGCTTTCAGGGGGAAGAGACCCAGTACTTC
D: -; size: -; J: TRBJ1-4; V: TRBV7-9; CDR3: CASSLDPRRATNEKLFF; DNA: TGTGCCAGCAGCTTAGACCCCCGCCGAGCAACTAATGAAAAACTGTTTTTT